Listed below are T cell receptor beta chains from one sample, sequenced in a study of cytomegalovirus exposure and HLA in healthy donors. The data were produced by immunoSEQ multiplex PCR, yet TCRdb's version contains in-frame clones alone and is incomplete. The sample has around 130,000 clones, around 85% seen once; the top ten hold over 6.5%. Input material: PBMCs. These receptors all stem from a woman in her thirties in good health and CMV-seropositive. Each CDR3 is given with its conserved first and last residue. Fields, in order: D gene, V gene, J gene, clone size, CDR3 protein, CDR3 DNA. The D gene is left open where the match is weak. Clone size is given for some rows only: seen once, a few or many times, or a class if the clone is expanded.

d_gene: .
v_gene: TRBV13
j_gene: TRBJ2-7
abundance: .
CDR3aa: CASSLGGGVTGYEQYF
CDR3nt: TGTGCCAGCAGCTTAGGTGGCGGGGTGACGGGCTACGAGCAGTACTTC

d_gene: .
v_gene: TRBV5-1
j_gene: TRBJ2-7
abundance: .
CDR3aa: CASSLGVYEQYF
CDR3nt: TGCGCCAGCAGCTTGGGTGTCTACGAGCAGTACTTC

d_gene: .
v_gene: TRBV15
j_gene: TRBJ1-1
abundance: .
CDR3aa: CATSRGRGAANTEAFF
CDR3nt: TGTGCCACCAGCCGTGGTCGGGGGGCTGCGAACACTGAAGCTTTCTTT

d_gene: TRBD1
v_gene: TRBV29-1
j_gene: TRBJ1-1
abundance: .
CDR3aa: CSVEIGTANTEAFF
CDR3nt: TGCAGCGTTGAGATCGGGACAGCGAACACTGAAGCTTTCTTT

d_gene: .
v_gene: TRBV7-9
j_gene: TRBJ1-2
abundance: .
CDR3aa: CASSLMGLGYGYTF
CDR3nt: TGTGCCAGCAGCTTGATGGGGCTGGGGTATGGCTACACCTTC

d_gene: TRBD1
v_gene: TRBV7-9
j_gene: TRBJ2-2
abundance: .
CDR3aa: CASSSGTGDTGELFF
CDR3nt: TGTGCCAGCAGCTCCGGGACAGGGGACACCGGGGAGCTGTTTTTT

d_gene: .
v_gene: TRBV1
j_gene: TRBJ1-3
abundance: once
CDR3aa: CTSSPLRGPGNTIYF
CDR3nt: TGCACCAGCAGCCCCCTCAGGGGGCCTGGAAACACCATATATTTT

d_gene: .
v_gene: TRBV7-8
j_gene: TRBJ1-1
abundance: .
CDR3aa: CASSLFLFTGEMNTEAFF
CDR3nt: TGTGCCAGCAGCTTATTCCTCTTTACGGGGGAAATGAACACTGAAGCTTTCTTT

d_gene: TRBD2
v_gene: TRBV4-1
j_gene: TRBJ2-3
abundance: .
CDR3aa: CASRLAGGTDTQYF
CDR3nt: TGCGCCAGCAGGCTAGCGGGGGGCACAGATACGCAGTATTTT

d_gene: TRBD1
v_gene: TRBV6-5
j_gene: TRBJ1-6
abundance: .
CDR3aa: CASSYWGTGESPLHF
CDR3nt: TGTGCCAGCAGTTACTGGGGGACAGGGGAGTCACCCCTCCACTTT

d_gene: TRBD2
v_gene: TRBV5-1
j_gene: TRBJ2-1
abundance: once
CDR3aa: CASSLSGNSYNEQFF
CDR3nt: TGCGCCAGCAGCTTGAGCGGGAACTCCTACAATGAGCAGTTCTTC

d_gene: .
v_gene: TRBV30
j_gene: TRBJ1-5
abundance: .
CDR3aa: CAWRTGPNQPQHF
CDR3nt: TGTGCCTGGAGAACAGGGCCCAATCAGCCCCAGCATTTT

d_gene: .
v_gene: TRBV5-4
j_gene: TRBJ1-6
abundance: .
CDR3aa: CASSFPGFSPLHF
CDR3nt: TGTGCCAGCAGCTTCCCAGGGTTTTCACCCCTCCACTTT

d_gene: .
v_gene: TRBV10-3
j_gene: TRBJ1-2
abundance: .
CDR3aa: CAISPLQGSYGYTF
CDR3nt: TGTGCCATCAGCCCCCTCCAGGGTAGCTATGGCTACACCTTC

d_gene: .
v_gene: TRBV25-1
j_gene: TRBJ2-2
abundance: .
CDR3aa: CASSGGKNTGELFF
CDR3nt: TGTGCCAGCAGTGGAGGGAAAAACACCGGGGAGCTGTTTTTT

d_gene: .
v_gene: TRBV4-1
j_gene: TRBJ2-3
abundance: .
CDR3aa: CASSQDHSKTSQYF
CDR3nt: TGCGCCAGCAGCCAAGATCATTCTAAAACCTCGCAGTATTTT

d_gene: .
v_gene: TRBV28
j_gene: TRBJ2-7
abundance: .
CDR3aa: CASSLSPGASYEQYF
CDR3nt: TGTGCCAGCAGTTTATCGCCGGGAGCCTCCTACGAGCAGTACTTC

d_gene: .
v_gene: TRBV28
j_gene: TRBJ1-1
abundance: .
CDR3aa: CASSLGGNTEAFF
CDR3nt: TGTGCCAGCAGCCTCGGGGGGAACACTGAAGCTTTCTTT

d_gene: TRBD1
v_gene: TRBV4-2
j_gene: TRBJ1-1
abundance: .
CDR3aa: CASSQGWTGLTEAFF
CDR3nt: TGTGCCAGCAGCCAAGGATGGACAGGGCTCACTGAAGCTTTCTTT

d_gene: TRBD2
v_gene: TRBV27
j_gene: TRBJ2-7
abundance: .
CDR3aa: CASSLGRGGLYEQYF
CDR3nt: TGTGCCAGCAGTTTAGGACGGGGGGGCTTGTACGAGCAGTACTTC

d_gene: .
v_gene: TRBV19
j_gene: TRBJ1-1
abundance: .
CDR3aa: CASNESTEAFF
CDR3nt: TGTGCCAGTAACGAGAGCACTGAAGCTTTCTTT

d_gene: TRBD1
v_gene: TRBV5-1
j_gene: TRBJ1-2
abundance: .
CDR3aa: CASSVGQGGDYGYTF
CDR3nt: TGCGCCAGCAGCGTAGGACAGGGAGGTGACTATGGCTACACCTTC

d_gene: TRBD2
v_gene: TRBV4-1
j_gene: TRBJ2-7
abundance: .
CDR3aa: CASSQDPSLALAYEQYF
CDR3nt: TGCGCCAGCAGCCAAGACCCCTCACTAGCGCTTGCCTACGAGCAGTACTTC

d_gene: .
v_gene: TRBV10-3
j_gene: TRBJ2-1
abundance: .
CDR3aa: CAISGGGAHYNEQFF
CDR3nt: TGTGCCATCAGTGGTGGAGGAGCCCACTACAATGAGCAGTTCTTC

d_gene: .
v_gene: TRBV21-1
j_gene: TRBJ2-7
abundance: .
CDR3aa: CASSKVRTASYEQYF
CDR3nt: TGTGCCAGCAGCAAAGTTAGGACAGCTTCCTACGAGCAGTACTTC

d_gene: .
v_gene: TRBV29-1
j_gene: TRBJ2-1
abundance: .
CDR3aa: CSVERGTPYNEQFF
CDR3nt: TGCAGCGTTGAACGGGGGACGCCCTACAATGAGCAGTTCTTC

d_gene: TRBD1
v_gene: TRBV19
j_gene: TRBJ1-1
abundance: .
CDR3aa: CASSLQGAPNTEAFF
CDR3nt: TGTGCCAGTAGCCTACAGGGGGCGCCGAACACTGAAGCTTTCTTT

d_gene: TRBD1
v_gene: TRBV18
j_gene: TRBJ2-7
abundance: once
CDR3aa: CASSPWDRVEQYF
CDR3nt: TGTGCCAGCTCACCCTGGGACAGGGTCGAGCAGTACTTC

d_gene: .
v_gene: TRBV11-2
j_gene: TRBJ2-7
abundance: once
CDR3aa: CASSLTGSNYEQYF
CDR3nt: TGTGCCAGCAGCTTAACCGGGAGTAACTACGAGCAGTACTTC

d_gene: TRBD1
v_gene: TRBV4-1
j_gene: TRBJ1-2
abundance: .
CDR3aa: CASSQAPTGGNYGYTF
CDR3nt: TGCGCCAGCAGCCAAGCGCCCACAGGGGGGAACTATGGCTACACCTTC

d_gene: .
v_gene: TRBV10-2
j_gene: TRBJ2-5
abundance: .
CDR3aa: CASRASGRRETQYF
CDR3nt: TGCGCCAGCAGAGCATCCGGGAGAAGGGAGACCCAGTACTTC

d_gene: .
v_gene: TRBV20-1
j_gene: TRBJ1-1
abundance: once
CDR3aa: CSARYREAFF
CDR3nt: TGCAGTGCTAGGTACAGGGAAGCTTTCTTT

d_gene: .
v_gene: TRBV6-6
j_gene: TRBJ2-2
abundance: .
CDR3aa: CASSQDSYTGELFF
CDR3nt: TGTGCCAGCAGTCAGGACAGTTACACCGGGGAGCTGTTTTTT

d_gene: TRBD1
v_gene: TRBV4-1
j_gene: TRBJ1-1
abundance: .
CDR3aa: CASSQPGQGLQAFF
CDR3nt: TGCGCCAGCAGCCAGCCGGGACAGGGACTCCAAGCTTTCTTT

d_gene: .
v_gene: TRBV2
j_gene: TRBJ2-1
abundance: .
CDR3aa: CASSERLGVSSYNEQFF
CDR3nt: TGTGCCAGCAGTGAAAGGCTAGGGGTTTCCTCCTACAATGAGCAGTTCTTC

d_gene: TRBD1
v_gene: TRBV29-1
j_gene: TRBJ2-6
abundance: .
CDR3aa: CSVADRGLGANVLTF
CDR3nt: TGCAGCGTTGCGGACAGGGGGCTTGGGGCCAACGTCCTGACTTTC

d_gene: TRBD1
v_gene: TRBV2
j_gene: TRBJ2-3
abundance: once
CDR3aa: CASSERGGTATSTDTQYF
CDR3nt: TGTGCCAGCAGTGAACGGGGTGGGACAGCGACTAGCACAGATACGCAGTATTTT

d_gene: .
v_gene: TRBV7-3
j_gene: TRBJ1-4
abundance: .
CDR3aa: CASSLKPAANEKLFF
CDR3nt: TGTGCCAGCAGCTTAAAGCCCGCGGCTAATGAAAAACTGTTTTTT

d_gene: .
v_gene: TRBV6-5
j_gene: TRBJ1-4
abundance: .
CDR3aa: CASSFLTDSQNEKLFF
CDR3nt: TGTGCCAGCAGTTTCCTGACGGACAGCCAAAATGAAAAACTGTTTTTT